This record looks at one TCR beta chain sequence and its context. Its recognized antigen is unknown. Base qualities are not recorded, but no much larger clone differs from it by a single base. The data were taken from a study of T cell changes during pregnancy in multiple sclerosis (dated by TCRdb to between 2018 and 2020). Some background on the complete study: The study looked at changes in the T cell repertoire across pregnancy in women with multiple sclerosis.

The germline V gene yields SGHNT for CDR1 and YENEEA for CDR2. Deletion took 5 bases off V and 6 bases off J, with a span of 20 bases between the germline ends. There are 15 amino acids in the CDR3, from cysteine to phenylalanine inclusive. Only the CDR3 part of the read is kept: 45 bases, read in frame from the first base. Libraries were built with the immunoSEQ multiplex PCR assay. The source is immuneACCESS, and TCRdb retained only in-frame sequences with V and J called. Part of the clones is not carried over; for the studies checked, unresolved V genes explain less than half of this, and the remainder is unexplained. Here the sample has about 61,000 clones; 85% to 90% occur a single time. The top ten hold 0.7% to 0.9% of the sample.

This receptor chain uses TRBV11-3 and TRBJ2-7, with a tentative D gene TRBD2 over 7 matching bases. This clonotype was sampled from a female donor in good health, enrolled as a control in a pregnancy study. The source material was peripheral blood, sampled in the first trimester of pregnancy. The CDR3: CASSTLSGGASEQYF. The DNA reads as follows: TGTGCCAGCAGCACCTTGAGTGGGGGGGCAAGCGAGCAGTACTTC.